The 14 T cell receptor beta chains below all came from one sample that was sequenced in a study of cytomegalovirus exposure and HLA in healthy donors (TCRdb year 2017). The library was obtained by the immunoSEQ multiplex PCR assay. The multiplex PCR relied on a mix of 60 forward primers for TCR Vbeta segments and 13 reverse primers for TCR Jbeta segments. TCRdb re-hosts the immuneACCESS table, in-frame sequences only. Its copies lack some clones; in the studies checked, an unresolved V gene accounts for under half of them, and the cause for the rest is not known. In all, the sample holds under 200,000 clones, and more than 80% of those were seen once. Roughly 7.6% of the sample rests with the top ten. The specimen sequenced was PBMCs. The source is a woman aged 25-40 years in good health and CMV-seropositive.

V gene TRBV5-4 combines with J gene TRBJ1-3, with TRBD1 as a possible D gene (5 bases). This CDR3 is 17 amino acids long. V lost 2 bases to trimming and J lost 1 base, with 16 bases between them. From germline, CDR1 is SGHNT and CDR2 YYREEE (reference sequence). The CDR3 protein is CASSFRGGKKSGNTIYF. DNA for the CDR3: TGTGCCAGCAGCTTCCGCGGGGGGAAGAAGTCTGGAAACACCATATATTTT.

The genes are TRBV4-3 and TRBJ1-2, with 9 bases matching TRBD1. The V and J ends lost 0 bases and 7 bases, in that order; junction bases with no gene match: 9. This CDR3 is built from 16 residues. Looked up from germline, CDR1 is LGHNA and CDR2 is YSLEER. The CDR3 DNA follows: TGCGCCAGCAGCCAAGACAATTGGGACAGGGATACTGGCTACACCTTC. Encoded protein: CASSQDNWDRDTGYTF.

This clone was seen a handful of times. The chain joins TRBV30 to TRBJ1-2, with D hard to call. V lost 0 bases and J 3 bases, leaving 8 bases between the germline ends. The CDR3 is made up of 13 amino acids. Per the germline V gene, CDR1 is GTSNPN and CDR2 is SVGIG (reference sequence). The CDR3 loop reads CAWSVLGDYGYTF. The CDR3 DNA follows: TGTGCCTGGAGTGTACTCGGAGACTATGGCTACACCTTC.

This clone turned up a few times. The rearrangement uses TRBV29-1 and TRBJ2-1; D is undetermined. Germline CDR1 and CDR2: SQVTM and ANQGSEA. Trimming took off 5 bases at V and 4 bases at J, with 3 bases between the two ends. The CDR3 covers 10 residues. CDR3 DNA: TGCAGCGTTCATTACAATGAGCAGTTCTTC. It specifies CSVHYNEQFF.

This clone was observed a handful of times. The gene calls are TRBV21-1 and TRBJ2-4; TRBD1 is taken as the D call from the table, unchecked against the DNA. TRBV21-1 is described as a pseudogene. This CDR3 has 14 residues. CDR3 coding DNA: TGTGCCAGCAGCAAAGTAAAGGGGTTGAACATTCAGTACTTC. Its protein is CASSKVKGLNIQYF.

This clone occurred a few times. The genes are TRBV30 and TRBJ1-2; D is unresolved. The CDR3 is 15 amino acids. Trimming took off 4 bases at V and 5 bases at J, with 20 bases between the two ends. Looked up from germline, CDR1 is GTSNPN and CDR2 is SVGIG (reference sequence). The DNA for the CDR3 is TGTGCCTGGATTCCGGCCGTGCGGCGTGGGTATGGCTACACCTTC. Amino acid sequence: CAWIPAVRRGYGYTF.

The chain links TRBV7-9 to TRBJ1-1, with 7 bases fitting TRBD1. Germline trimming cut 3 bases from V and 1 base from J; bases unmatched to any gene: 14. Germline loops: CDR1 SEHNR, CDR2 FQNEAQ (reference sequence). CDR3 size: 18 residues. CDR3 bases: TGTGCCAGCAGCTTCTTACAGGGGACCCTTTACCAGAACACTGAAGCTTTCTTT. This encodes CASSFLQGTLYQNTEAFF.

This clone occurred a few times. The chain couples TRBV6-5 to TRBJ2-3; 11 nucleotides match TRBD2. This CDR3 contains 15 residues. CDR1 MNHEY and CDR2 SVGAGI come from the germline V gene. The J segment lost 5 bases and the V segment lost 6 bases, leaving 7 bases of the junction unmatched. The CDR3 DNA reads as TGTGCCAGCAGCTATAGCGGGGGGGCAGGAGATACGCAGTATTTT. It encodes CASSYSGGAGDTQYF.

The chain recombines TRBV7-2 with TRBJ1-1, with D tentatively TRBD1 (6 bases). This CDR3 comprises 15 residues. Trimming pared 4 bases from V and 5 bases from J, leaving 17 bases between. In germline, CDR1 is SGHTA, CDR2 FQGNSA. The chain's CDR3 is CASSSQQGIGTEAFF. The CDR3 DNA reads TGTGCCAGCAGCTCGCAGCAGGGGATTGGGACTGAAGCTTTCTTT.

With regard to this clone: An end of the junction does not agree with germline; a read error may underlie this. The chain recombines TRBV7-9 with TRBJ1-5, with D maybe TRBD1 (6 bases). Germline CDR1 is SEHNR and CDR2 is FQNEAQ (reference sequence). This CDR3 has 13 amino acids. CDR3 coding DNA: TGTTCCAGCAGCAGACAGGTCAATCAGCCCCAGCATTTT. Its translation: CSSSRQVNQPQHF.

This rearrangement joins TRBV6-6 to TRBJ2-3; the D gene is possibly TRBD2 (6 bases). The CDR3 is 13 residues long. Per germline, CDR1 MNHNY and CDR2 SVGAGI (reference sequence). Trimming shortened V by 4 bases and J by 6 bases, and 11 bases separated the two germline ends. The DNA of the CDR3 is TGTGCCAGCAGTTCGGGACTCCCTGATACGCAGTATTTT. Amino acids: CASSSGLPDTQYF.

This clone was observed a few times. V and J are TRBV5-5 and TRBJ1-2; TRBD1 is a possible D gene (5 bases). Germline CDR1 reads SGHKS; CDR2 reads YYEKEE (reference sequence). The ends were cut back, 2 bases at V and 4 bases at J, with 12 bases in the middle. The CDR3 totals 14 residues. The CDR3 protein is CASSFQRGGYGYTF. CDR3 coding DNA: TGTGCCAGCAGCTTTCAAAGGGGAGGCTATGGCTACACCTTC.

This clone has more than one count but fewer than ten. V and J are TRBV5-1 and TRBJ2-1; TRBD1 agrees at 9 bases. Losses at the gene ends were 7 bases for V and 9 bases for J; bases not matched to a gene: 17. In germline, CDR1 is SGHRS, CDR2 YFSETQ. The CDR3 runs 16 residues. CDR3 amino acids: CASGNTGTGFFGEQFF. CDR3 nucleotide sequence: TGCGCCAGCGGAAATACGGGGACAGGGTTTTTCGGTGAGCAGTTCTTC.

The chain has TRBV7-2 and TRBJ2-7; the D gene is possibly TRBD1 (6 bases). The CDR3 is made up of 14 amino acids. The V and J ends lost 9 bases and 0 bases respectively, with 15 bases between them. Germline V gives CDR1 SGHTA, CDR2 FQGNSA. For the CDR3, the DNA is TGTGCCAGTACTCCTGACAGGTACTCCTACGAGCAGTACTTC. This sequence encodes CASTPDRYSYEQYF.